This T cell receptor beta chain was profiled in a study of low-dose radiotherapy and immunotherapy resistance in tumors. Study at large: Treatment of Cohort 2 consisted of 1 Gy per fraction every two weeks, amounting to 13 Gy over 26 weeks. Dosing of intravenous cyclophosphamide at 200 mg/m2 occurred every two weeks and took place one day prior to radiation and immunotherapy.

Germline-derived CDR1 and CDR2 are LGHNA and YSLEER. There are 16 residues in the CDR3. V was pared by 4 bases and J by 1 base, with 14 bases between. TRAV- and TRBV-specific primers were used for first-strand cDNA, which covered alpha and beta chains. With a V-primer adapter and a constant-region primer, TCRs were amplified for about 19 PCR cycles. A single record per CDR3 protein comes from TCRdb applying MiXCR to the reads. The sample lists some 15,000 distinct CDR3 sequences; under 60% were seen once. The treatment that donors received included nivolumab, ipilimumab, aspirin, low-dose cyclophosphamide and low-dose radiotherapy. As a condition of eligibility, patients had advanced solid tumors lacking tumor-infiltrating lymphocytes.

This TCR came from a human donor with advanced metastatic prostate, ovarian, gallbladder or colorectal cancer (not recorded which). This table probably holds off-target reads from a library built for another chain. The chain links TRBV4-3 to TRBJ2-1; tentatively, D is TRBD2 (6 bases). The CDR3, as DNA: TGCGCCAGCAGCCCCCCCGGGAGAAAGTCCTACAATGAGCAGTTCTTC. This codes for CASSPPGRKSYNEQFF.